This TCR beta chain was captured by sequencing in a study of cytomegalovirus exposure and HLA in healthy donors. Study outcomes and limitations: Within an earlier analysis, most TCR beta V segments proved productive either about 90% or about 30% of the time.

From germline, CDR1 is SGHTA and CDR2 FQGNSA. CDR3 length: 16 residues. Trimming removed 1 base from V and 5 bases from J; junction bases left unmatched: 7. The PCR used 60 Vbeta and 13 Jbeta primers. Using immunoSEQ multiplex PCR, the repertoire was profiled, and TCRdb retains in-frame clones only, with some absent. The data hold some 120,000 clones, with 65% to 85% observed a single time. Despite likely unrecorded immune exposures, the donors were nominally healthy at the time of sampling. Remarks on this clone: Its matching antigen is unknown.

V is TRBV7-2 and J is TRBJ2-5, with 10 bases matching TRBD2. This clonotype originated in a man between 50 and 59 years old in good health and CMV-seronegative. The sequenced sample was PBMCs. CDR3 sequence reads: CASSLVLAGVGETQYF. CDR3 in DNA: TGTGCCAGCAGCTTAGTCCTAGCGGGAGTTGGGGAGACCCAGTACTTC. The whole variable domain, remainder taken from reference TRBV7-2 and TRBJ2-5, is GAGVSQSPSNKVTEKGKDVELRCDPISGHTALYWYRQSLGQGLEFLIYFQGNSAPDKSGLPSDRFSAERTGGSVSTLTIQRTQQEDSAVYLCASSLVLAGVGETQYFGPGTRLLVL.